A selection of T cell receptor beta chains follows, all from one sample in a study of T-cell memory formation after mild COVID-19. MiXCR was run by TCRdb on the 5' RACE reads, yielding one entry per CDR3 protein. This table holds 350,000 or so distinct CDR3 sequences, around a fifth found once. What was sequenced was PBMCs or a T cell subset sorted from them (not recorded which). These receptors were collected from an adult woman who had mild COVID-19 (a few samples of this study predate the infection). Cell type and time point are not known. The CDR3 runs from the conserved cysteine through the conserved F or W. The D gene is left open where the match is weak. Some rows mark clone size as missing; the rest say once, few, many or name a class of expanded clone.

CDR3 length	D gene	V gene	J gene	clone size	CDR3 protein	CDR3 DNA
18	TRBD2	TRBV10-2	TRBJ2-3	few	CASSESVREDFSTDTQYF	TGCGCCAGCAGTGAGTCAGTGCGGGAGGACTTTAGCACAGATACGCAGTATTTT
14	-	TRBV5-1	TRBJ1-2	few	CASSLRGEPYGYTF	TGCGCCAGCAGCTTAAGGGGCGAGCCTTATGGCTACACCTTC
12	-	TRBV7-9	TRBJ2-3	few	CASSVLTDTQYF	TGTGCCAGCAGCGTCCTCACAGATACGCAGTATTTT
11	-	TRBV3-1	TRBJ2-3	few	CASRFSDTQYF	TGTGCCAGCAGATTTTCGGATACGCAGTATTTT
12	-	TRBV3-1	TRBJ2-1	-	CATQRGSNEQFF	TGTGCCACTCAACGGGGAAGCAATGAGCAGTTCTTC
16	-	TRBV7-2	TRBJ2-3	few	CASSSRGGDFSNTQYF	TGTGCCAGCAGCTCTAGGGGGGGGGACTTTTCCAATACGCAGTATTTT
16	-	TRBV4-3	TRBJ1-4	few	CASSQDEGFTNEKLFF	TGCGCCAGCAGCCAAGATGAAGGGTTCACTAATGAAAAACTGTTTTTT
15	TRBD2	TRBV6-5	TRBJ2-1	-	CASSPRGEFGNEQFF	TGTGCCAGCAGTCCCCGGGGGGAATTTGGCAATGAGCAGTTCTTC
14	TRBD1	TRBV5-1	TRBJ1-4	-	CASSQGGLGEKLFF	TGCGCCAGCAGCCAAGGGGGCTTAGGGGAAAAACTGTTTTTT
15	TRBD1	TRBV4-3	TRBJ1-1	-	CASSRDRGRRTEAFF	TGCGCCAGCAGCCGGGACAGGGGGCGAAGAACTGAAGCTTTCTTT
12	-	TRBV2	TRBJ2-4	-	CASMGVKNIQYF	TGTGCCAGCATGGGAGTCAAAAACATTCAGTACTTC
13	-	TRBV9	TRBJ1-5	-	CASSAAGNQPQHF	TGTGCCAGCAGCGCCGCCGGCAATCAGCCCCAGCATTTT
13	-	TRBV4-3	TRBJ2-3	-	CASSQGPKGTQYF	TGCGCCAGCAGCCAAGGCCCTAAGGGTACGCAGTATTTT
17	TRBD2	TRBV24-1	TRBJ2-5	few	CATSAIATGGSGETQYF	TGTGCCACCAGTGCTATCGCGACGGGGGGGAGCGGAGAGACCCAGTACTTC
14	-	TRBV7-2	TRBJ2-5	many	CASSLAGLGETQYF	TGTGCCAGCAGCTTAGCCGGGTTGGGAGAGACCCAGTACTTC
15	TRBD2	TRBV2	TRBJ2-1	once	CASSKAGGPYNEQFF	TGTGCCAGCAGTAAAGCGGGAGGCCCCTACAATGAGCAGTTCTTC
12	-	TRBV20-1	TRBJ2-5	-	CSARENQETQYF	TGCAGTGCTAGAGAGAACCAAGAGACCCAGTACTTC
13	-	TRBV11-2	TRBJ1-6	-	CASSFPPISPLHF	TGTGCCAGCAGCTTCCCCCCCATTTCACCCCTCCACTTT
13	-	TRBV20-1	TRBJ2-1	-	CSARVVSFNEQFF	TGCAGTGCTAGAGTGGTTAGCTTCAATGAGCAGTTCTTC
15	TRBD1	TRBV2	TRBJ2-7	-	CASSAGDRGPYEQYF	TGTGCCAGCAGTGCTGGGGACAGGGGACCCTACGAGCAGTACTTC
14	-	TRBV7-9	TRBJ1-2	few	CASSPRAGSYGYTF	TGTGCCAGCAGCCCAAGGGCAGGAAGCTATGGCTACACCTTC
13	-	TRBV24-1	TRBJ1-2	-	CATSDEGEYGYTF	TGTGCCACCAGTGACGAAGGGGAGTATGGCTACACCTTC
16	-	TRBV4-1	TRBJ2-2	-	CASSRVGTTNTGELFF	TGCGCCAGCAGCAGGGTGGGGACAACGAACACCGGGGAGCTGTTTTTT
18	TRBD2	TRBV6-2/TRBV6-3	TRBJ2-7	-	CASSYSTSGKRYSYEQYF	TGTGCCAGCAGTTACTCAACTAGCGGTAAACGTTACTCCTACGAGCAGTACTTC
13	-	TRBV9	TRBJ1-2	few	CASSVDTNYGYTF	TGTGCCAGCAGCGTCGATACTAACTATGGCTACACCTTC
15	TRBD2	TRBV11-2	TRBJ2-2	few	CASSWGRREAGELFF	TGTGCCAGCAGCTGGGGACGGCGGGAGGCCGGGGAGCTGTTTTTT
17	TRBD2	TRBV18	TRBJ2-7	many	CASSPPFTSGGLYEQYF	TGTGCCAGCTCACCACCATTTACTAGCGGGGGGTTGTACGAGCAGTACTTC
15	TRBD1	TRBV6-1	TRBJ2-7	-	CASRPADRESYEQYF	TGTGCCAGCAGGCCCGCGGACAGGGAAAGTTACGAGCAGTACTTC
13	-	TRBV25-1	TRBJ1-4	-	CASTRGDLEKLFF	TGTGCCAGCACCCGCGGGGATTTGGAAAAACTGTTTTTT
16	TRBD1	TRBV12-3/TRBV12-4	TRBJ2-1	few	CASSLGGTVKYNEQFF	TGTGCCAGCAGTTTAGGGGGGACAGTGAAATACAATGAGCAGTTCTTC
17	TRBD2	TRBV7-3	TRBJ2-2	-	CASSLHATSGSTGELFF	TGTGCCAGCAGCTTACATGCGACTAGCGGGTCCACCGGGGAGCTGTTTTTT
13	-	TRBV2	TRBJ1-1	few	CASSVQGSTEAFF	TGTGCCAGCAGCGTACAGGGCTCCACTGAAGCTTTCTTT
13	TRBD1	TRBV29-1	TRBJ1-2	-	CSVDRGPNYGYTF	TGCAGCGTTGACAGGGGGCCAAACTATGGCTACACCTTC
14	-	TRBV5-4	TRBJ1-2	-	CASSLDRSNYGYTF	TGTGCCAGCAGCTTGGACAGGTCGAACTATGGCTACACCTTC
13	-	TRBV12-3/TRBV12-4	TRBJ1-3	few	CASSLLIGNTIYF	TGTGCCAGCAGTTTACTGATAGGAAACACCATATATTTT
14	-	TRBV7-8	TRBJ1-5	-	CASSRTDNNQPQHF	TGTGCCAGCAGCCGGACAGATAATAATCAGCCCCAGCATTTT
12	-	TRBV7-8	TRBJ1-5	-	CASSPARGAQHF	TGTGCCAGCAGCCCAGCCCGGGGGGCCCAGCATTTT
14	TRBD2	TRBV12-3/TRBV12-4	TRBJ2-1	-	CASTPTSGGGEQFF	TGTGCCAGCACCCCGACTAGCGGGGGAGGAGAGCAGTTCTTC
18	TRBD2	TRBV4-1	TRBJ2-1	few	CASSPTWTSGSSYNEQFF	TGCGCCAGCAGCCCAACCTGGACTAGCGGGAGCTCCTACAATGAGCAGTTCTTC
15	-	TRBV12-3/TRBV12-4	TRBJ2-7	-	CASSFLQGGTGEQYF	TGTGCCAGCAGTTTTTTACAGGGTGGGACGGGCGAGCAGTACTTC
16	TRBD1	TRBV11-2	TRBJ1-6	few	CASSLGDRGSNSPLHF	TGTGCCAGCAGCTTAGGGGACAGGGGTTCCAATTCACCCCTCCACTTT
15	-	TRBV5-1	TRBJ2-1	-	CASSLQAGYYNEQFF	TGCGCCAGCAGCCTTCAAGCGGGCTACTACAATGAGCAGTTCTTC
16	TRBD2	TRBV12-3/TRBV12-4	TRBJ2-7	-	CASSRSSSGGSYEQYF	TGTGCCAGCAGTCGTTCCTCTAGCGGGGGCTCCTACGAGCAGTACTTC
15	TRBD1	TRBV7-2	TRBJ2-3	few	CASSYDRVRTDTQYF	TGTGCCAGCAGCTACGACAGGGTGAGAACAGATACGCAGTATTTT
13	-	TRBV30	TRBJ1-4	-	CAWSRRQGEKLFF	TGTGCCTGGAGCCGGAGGCAGGGTGAAAAACTGTTTTTT
14	TRBD2	TRBV7-6	TRBJ2-5	-	CASSQGLSRETQYF	TGTGCCAGCAGCCAGGGACTATCTAGGGAGACCCAGTACTTC
16	TRBD2	TRBV6-5	TRBJ2-7	few	CASSPGTSLYTYEQYF	TGTGCCAGCAGTCCCGGGACTAGCCTTTACACCTACGAGCAGTACTTC
14	TRBD1	TRBV12-3/TRBV12-4	TRBJ2-2	-	CASSSGQVAGELFF	TGTGCCAGCAGTTCCGGACAGGTGGCCGGGGAGCTGTTTTTT
13	-	TRBV7-6	TRBJ1-2	few	CASSLGGMDGYTF	TGTGCCAGCAGCTTAGGGGGTATGGATGGCTACACCTTC
15	TRBD1	TRBV7-8	TRBJ2-5	-	CASSWTGRFQETQYF	TGTGCCAGCAGTTGGACAGGGAGGTTTCAAGAGACCCAGTACTTC
15	-	TRBV18	TRBJ1-2	-	CASSPGQPSNYGYTF	TGTGCCAGCTCACCTGGACAGCCCTCAAACTATGGCTACACCTTC